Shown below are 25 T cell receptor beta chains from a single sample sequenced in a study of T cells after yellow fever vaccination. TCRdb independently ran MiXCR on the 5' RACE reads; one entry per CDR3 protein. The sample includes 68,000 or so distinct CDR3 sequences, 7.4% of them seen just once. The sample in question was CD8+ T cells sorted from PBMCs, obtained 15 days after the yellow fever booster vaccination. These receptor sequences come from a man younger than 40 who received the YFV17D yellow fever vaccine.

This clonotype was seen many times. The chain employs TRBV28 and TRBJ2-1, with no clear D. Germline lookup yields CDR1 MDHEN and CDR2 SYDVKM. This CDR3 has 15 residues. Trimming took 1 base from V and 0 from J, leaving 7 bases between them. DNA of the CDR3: TGTGCCAGCAGTTTATTGCGTAGCTCCTACAATGAGCAGTTCTTC. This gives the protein CASSLLRSSYNEQFF.

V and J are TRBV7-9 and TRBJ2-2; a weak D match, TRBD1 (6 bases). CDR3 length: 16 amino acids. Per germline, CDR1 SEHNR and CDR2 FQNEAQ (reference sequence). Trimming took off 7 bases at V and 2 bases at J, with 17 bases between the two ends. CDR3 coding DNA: TGTGCCAGCAACCACCCCAGGACAGTTAACACCGGGGAGCTGTTTTTT. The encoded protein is CASNHPRTVNTGELFF.

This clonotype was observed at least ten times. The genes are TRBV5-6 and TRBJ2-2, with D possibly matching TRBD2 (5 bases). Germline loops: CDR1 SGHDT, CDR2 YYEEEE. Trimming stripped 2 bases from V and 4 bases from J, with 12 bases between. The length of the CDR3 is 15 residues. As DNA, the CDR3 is TGTGCCAGCAGCTTAGAGGGTCCCTTCACCGGGGAGCTGTTTTTT. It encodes CASSLEGPFTGELFF.

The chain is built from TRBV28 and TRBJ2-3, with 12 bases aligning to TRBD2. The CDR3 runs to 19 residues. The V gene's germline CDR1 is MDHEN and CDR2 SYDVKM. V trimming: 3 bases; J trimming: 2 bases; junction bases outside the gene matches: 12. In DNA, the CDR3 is TGTGCCAGCAGTTTTACAGGCCTAGGACTAGCGGGATTCACAGATACGCAGTATTTT. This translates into CASSFTGLGLAGFTDTQYF.

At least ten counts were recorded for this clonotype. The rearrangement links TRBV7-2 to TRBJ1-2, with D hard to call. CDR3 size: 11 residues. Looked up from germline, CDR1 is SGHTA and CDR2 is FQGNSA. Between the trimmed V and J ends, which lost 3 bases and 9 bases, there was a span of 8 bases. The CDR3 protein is CASSFPGRYTF. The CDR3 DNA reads TGTGCCAGCAGCTTTCCCGGACGCTACACCTTC.

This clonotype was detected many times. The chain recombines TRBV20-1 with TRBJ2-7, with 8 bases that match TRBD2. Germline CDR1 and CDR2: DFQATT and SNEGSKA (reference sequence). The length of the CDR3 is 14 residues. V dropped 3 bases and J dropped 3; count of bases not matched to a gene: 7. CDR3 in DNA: TGCAGTGCTAGCGGAGCGGGAGAACTCTACGAGCAGTACTTC. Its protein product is CSASGAGELYEQYF.

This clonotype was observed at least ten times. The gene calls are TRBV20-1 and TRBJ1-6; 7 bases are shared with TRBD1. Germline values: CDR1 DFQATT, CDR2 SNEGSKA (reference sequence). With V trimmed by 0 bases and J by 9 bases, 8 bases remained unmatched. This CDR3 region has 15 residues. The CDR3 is CSARDGAGGSSPLHF. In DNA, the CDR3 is TGCAGTGCTAGAGATGGAGCAGGGGGTAGTTCACCCCTCCACTTT.

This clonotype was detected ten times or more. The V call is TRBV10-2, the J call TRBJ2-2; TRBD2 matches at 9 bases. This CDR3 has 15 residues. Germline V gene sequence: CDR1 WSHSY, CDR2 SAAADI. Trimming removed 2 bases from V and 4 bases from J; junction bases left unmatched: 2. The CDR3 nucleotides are TGCGCCAGCAGTGAGCTAGCGGGGCTCACCGGGGAGCTGTTTTTT. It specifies CASSELAGLTGELFF.

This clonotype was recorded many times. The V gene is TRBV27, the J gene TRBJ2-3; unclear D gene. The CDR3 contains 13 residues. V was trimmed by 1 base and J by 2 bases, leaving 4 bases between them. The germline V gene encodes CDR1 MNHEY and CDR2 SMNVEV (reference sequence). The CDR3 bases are TGTGCCAGCAGTTTATTCAACACAGATACGCAGTATTTT. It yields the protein CASSLFNTDTQYF.

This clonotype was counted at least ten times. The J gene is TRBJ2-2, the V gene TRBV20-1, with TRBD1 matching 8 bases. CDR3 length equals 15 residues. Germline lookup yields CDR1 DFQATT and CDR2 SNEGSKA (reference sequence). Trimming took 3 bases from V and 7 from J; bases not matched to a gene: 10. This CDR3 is CSASTGRRGLGELFF. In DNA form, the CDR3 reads TGCAGTGCTAGTACAGGGCGCAGGGGGCTCGGGGAGCTGTTTTTT.

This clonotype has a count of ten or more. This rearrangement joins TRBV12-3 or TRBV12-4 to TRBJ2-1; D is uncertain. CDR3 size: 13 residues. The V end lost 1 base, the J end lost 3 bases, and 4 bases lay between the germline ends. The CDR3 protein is CASSLGLYNEQFF. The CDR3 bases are TGTGCCAGCAGTTTAGGGCTCTACAATGAGCAGTTCTTC.

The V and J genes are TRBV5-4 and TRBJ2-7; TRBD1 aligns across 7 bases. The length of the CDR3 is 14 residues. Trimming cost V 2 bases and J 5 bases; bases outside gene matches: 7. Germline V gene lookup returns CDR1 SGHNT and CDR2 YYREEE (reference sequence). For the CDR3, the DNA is TGTGCCAGCAGCTTCGAGGGGGCTCTAGACGAGCAGTACTTC. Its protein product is CASSFEGALDEQYF.

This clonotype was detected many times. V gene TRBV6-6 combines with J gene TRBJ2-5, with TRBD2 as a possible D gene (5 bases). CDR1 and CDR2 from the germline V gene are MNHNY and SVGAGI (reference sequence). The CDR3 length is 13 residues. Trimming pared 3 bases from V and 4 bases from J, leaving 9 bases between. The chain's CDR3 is CASSYSVRETQYF. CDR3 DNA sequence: TGTGCCAGCAGTTATAGCGTAAGAGAGACCCAGTACTTC.

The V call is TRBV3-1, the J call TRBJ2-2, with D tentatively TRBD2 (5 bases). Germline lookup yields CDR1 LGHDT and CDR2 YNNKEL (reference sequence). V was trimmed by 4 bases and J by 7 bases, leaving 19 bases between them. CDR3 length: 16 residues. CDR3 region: CASSRYSVDLDGELFF. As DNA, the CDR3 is TGTGCCAGCAGCCGATATAGCGTAGACCTGGACGGGGAGCTGTTTTTT.

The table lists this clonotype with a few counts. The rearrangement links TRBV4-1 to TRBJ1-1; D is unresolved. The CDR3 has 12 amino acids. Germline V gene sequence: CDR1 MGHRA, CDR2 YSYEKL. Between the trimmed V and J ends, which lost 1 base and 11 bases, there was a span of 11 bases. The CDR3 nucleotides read TGCGCCAGCAGCCAAGGGGCTACGGCGGCTTTCTTT. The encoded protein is CASSQGATAAFF.

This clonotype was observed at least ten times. CDR3 DNA: TGTGCCAGCAGCCAACAGGGAGGAAATACTGAAGCTTTCTTT. This translates into CASSQQGGNTEAFF. This rearrangement joins TRBV7-8 to TRBJ1-1, with D perhaps TRBD1 (6 bases). The germline CDR1 and CDR2 sequences are SGHVS and FQNEAQ. CDR3 length: 14 residues. Trimming took 5 bases from V and 5 from J, leaving 15 bases between them.

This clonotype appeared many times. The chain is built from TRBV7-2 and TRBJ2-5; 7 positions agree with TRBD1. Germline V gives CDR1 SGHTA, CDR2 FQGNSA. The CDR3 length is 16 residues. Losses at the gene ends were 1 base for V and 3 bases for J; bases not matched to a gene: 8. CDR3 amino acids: CASSLGVTGVKETQYF. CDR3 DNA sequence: TGTGCCAGCAGCTTAGGGGTAACAGGGGTAAAAGAGACCCAGTACTTC.

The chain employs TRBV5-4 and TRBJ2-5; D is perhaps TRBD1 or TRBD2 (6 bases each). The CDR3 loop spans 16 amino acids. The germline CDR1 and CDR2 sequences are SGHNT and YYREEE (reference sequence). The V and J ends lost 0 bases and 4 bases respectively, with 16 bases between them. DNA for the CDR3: TGTGCCAGCAGCTTGGCCCTACCGGGGGCCGGAGAGACCCAGTACTTC. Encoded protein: CASSLALPGAGETQYF.

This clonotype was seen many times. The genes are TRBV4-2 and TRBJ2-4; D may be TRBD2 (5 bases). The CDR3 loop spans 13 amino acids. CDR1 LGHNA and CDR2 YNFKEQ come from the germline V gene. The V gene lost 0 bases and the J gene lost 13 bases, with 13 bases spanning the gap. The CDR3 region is CASSQDHTRPQYF. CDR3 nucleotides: TGTGCCAGCAGCCAAGATCACACTAGACCACAGTACTTC.

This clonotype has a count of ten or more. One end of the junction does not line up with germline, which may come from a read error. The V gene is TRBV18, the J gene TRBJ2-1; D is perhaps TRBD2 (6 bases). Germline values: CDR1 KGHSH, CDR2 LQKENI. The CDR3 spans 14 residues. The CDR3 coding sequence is TGTGCCAGCTCAACACCCGGGGGTTCCTATGAGCAGTTCTTC. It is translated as CASSTPGGSYEQFF. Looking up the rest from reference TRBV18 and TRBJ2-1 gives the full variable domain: NAGVMQNPRHLVRRRGQEARLRCSPMKGHSHVYWYRQLPEEGLKFMVYLQKENIIDESGMPKERFSAEFPKEGPSILRIQQVVRGDSAAYFCASSTPGGSYEQFFGPGTRLTVL.

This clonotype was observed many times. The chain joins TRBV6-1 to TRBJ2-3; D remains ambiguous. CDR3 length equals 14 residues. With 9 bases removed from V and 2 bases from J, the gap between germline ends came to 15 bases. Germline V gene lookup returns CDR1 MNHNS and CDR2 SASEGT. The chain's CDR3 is CASSPVVTTDTQYF. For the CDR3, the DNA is TGTGCCAGTTCCCCGGTTGTAACCACAGATACGCAGTATTTT.

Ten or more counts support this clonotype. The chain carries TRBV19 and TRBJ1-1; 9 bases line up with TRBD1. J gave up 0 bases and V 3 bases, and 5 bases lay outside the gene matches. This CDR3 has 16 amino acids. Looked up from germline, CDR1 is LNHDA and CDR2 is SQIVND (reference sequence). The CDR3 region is CASSMTGGILNTEAFF. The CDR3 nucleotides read TGTGCCAGTAGTATGACAGGGGGTATCTTGAACACTGAAGCTTTCTTT.

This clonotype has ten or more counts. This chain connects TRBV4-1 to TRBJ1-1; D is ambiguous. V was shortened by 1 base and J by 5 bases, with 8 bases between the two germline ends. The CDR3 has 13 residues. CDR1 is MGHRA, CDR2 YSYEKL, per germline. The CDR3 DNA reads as TGCGCCAGCAGCCAAGTTGAGGGAACTGAAGCTTTCTTT. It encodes CASSQVEGTEAFF.

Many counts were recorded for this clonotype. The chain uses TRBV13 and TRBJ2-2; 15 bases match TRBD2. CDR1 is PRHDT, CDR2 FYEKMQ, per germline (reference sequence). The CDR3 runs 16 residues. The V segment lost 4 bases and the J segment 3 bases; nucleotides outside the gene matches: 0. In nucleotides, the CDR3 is TGTGCCAGCAGCTGGACTAGCGGGAGGGACACCGGGGAGCTGTTTTTT. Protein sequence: CASSWTSGRDTGELFF.

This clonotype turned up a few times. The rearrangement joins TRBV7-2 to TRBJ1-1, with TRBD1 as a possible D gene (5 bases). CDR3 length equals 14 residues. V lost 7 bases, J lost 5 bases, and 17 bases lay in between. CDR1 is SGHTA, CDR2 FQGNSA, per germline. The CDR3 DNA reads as TGTGCCAGCACCCCGTTTCAGGGTCCAACTGAAGCTTTCTTT. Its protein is CASTPFQGPTEAFF. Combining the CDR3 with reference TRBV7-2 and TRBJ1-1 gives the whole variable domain GAGVSQSPSNKVTEKGKDVELRCDPISGHTALYWYRQSLGQGLEFLIYFQGNSAPDKSGLPSDRFSAERTGGSVSTLTIQRTQQEDSAVYLCASTPFQGPTEAFFGQGTRLTVV.